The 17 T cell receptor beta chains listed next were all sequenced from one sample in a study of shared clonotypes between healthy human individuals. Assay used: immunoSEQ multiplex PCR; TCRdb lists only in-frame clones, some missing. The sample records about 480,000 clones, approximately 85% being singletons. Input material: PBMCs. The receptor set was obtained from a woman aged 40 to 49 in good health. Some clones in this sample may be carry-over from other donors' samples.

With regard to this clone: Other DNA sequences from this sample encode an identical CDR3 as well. CDR3: CASSRDSSGNTIYF. CDR3 DNA sequence: TGTGCCAGCAGCAGAGACAGCTCTGGAAACACCATATATTTT. The J gene is TRBJ1-3, the V gene TRBV7-9; maybe TRBD1 (5 bases). V lost 5 bases and J lost 0, with 8 bases in between. Germline V lookup: CDR1 SEHNR, CDR2 FQNEAQ (reference sequence). The CDR3 spans 14 residues. Using reference TRBV7-9 and TRBJ1-3 for the parts outside the CDR3, the full variable domain is DTGVSQNPRHKITKRGQNVTFRCDPISEHNRLYWYRQTLGQGPEFLTYFQNEAQLEKSRLLSDRFSAERPKGSFSTLEIQRTEQGDSAMYLCASSRDSSGNTIYFGEGSWLTVV.

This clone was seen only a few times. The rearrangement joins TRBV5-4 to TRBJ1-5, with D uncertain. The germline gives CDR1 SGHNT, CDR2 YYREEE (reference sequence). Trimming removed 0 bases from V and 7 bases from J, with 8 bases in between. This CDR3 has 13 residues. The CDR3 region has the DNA TGTGCCAGCAGCTTGGACCCGAACCAGCCCCAGCATTTT. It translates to CASSLDPNQPQHF.

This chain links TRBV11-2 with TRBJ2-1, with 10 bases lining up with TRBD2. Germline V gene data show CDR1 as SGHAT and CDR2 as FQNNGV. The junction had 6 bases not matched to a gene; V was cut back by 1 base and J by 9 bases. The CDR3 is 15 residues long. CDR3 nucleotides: TGTGCCAGCAGCTTAGGAGCGGGAGGGGCCGGTGAGCAGTTCTTC. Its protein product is CASSLGAGGAGEQFF.

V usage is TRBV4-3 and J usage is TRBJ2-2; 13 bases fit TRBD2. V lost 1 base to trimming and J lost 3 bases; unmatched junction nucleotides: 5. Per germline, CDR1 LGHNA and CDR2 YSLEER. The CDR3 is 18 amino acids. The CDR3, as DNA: TGCGCCAGCAGCCAAGTAAGGACTAGCGGGAGTGACACCGGGGAGCTGTTTTTT. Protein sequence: CASSQVRTSGSDTGELFF.

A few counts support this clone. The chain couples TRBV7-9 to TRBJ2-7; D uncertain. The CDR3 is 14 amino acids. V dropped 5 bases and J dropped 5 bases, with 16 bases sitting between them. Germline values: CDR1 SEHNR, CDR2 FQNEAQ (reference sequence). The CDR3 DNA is TGTGCCAGCAGCCCCACCCTTGCGGTGGACGAGCAGTACTTC. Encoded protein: CASSPTLAVDEQYF.

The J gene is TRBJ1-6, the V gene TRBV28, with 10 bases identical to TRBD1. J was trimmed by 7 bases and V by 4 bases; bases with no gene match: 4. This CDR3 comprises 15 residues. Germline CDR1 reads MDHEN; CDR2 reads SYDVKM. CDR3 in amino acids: CASSSGTGVNSPLHF. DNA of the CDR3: TGTGCCAGCAGTTCTGGGACAGGGGTCAATTCACCCCTCCACTTT.

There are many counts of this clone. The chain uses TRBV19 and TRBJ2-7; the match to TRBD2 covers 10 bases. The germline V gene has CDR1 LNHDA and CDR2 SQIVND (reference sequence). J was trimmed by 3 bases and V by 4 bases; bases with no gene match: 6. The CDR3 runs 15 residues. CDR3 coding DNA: TGTGCCAGTAGTACTCCGGGACTAGCGAGCTACGAGCAGTACTTC. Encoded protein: CASSTPGLASYEQYF.

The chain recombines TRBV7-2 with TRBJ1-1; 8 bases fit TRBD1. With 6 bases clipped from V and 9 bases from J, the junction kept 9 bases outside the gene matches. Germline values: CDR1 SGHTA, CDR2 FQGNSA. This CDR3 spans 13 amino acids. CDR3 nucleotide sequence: TGTGCCAGCAGACAGACAGGGGCGCTGAAAGCTTTCTTT. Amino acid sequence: CASRQTGALKAFF.

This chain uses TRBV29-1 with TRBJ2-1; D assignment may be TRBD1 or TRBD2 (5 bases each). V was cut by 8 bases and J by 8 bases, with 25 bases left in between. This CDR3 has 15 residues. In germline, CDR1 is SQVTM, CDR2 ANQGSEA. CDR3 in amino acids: CSSSRGAGWRHEQFF. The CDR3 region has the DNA TGCAGCTCTTCAAGAGGGGCAGGATGGCGGCATGAGCAGTTCTTC.

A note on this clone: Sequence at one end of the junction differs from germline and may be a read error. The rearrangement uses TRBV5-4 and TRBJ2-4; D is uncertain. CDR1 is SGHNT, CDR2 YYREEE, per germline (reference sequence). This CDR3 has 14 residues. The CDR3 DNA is TGTGCCAGCAGCTTGGGGTTAGCCCAAAACATTCAGTACTTC. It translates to CASSLGLAQNIQYF.

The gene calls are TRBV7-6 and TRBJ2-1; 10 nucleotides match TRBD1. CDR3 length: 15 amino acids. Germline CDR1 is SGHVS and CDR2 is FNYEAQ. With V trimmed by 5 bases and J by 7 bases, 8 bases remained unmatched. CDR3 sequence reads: CASSTGTGASNEQFF. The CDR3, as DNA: TGTGCCAGCAGCACCGGGACAGGGGCCAGTAATGAGCAGTTCTTC.

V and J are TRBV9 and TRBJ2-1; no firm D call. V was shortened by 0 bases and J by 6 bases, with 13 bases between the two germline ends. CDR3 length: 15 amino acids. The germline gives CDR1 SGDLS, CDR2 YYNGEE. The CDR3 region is CASSVGRSWGNEQFF. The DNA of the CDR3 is TGTGCCAGCAGCGTAGGTCGGAGTTGGGGCAATGAGCAGTTCTTC.

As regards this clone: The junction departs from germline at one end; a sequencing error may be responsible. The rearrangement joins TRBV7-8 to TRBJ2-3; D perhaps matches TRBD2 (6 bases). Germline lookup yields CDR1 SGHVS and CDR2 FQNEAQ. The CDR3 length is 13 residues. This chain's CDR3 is CASSLGVRGTLYF. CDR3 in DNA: TGTGCCAGCAGCTTAGGTGTGCGGGGTACGCTGTATTTT.

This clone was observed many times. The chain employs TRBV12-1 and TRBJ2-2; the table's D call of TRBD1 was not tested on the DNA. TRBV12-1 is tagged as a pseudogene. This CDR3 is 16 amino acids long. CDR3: CASSFCGQPNTGELFF. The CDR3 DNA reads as TGTGCCAGCAGCTTTTGTGGACAGCCGAACACCGGGGAGCTGTTTTTT.

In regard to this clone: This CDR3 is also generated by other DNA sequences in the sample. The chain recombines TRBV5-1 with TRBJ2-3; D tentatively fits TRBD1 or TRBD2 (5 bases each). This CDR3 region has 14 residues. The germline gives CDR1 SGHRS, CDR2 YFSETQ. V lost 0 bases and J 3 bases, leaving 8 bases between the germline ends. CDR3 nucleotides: TGCGCCAGCAGCTTGGCCGGGGCGACAGATACGCAGTATTTT. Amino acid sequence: CASSLAGATDTQYF.

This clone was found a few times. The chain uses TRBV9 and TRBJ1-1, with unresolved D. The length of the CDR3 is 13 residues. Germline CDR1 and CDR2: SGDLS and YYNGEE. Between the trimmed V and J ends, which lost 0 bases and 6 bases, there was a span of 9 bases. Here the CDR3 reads CASSVATGAEAFF. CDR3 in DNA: TGTGCCAGCAGCGTAGCTACCGGGGCTGAAGCTTTCTTT.

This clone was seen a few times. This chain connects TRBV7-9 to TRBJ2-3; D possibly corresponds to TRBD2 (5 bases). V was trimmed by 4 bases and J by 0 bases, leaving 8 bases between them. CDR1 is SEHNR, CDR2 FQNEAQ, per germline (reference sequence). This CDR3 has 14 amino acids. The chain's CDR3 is CASSYDYSTDTQYF. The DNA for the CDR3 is TGTGCCAGCAGCTATGACTACAGCACAGATACGCAGTATTTT. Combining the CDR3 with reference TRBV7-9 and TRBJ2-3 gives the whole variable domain DTGVSQNPRHKITKRGQNVTFRCDPISEHNRLYWYRQTLGQGPEFLTYFQNEAQLEKSRLLSDRFSAERPKGSFSTLEIQRTEQGDSAMYLCASSYDYSTDTQYFGPGTRLTVL.